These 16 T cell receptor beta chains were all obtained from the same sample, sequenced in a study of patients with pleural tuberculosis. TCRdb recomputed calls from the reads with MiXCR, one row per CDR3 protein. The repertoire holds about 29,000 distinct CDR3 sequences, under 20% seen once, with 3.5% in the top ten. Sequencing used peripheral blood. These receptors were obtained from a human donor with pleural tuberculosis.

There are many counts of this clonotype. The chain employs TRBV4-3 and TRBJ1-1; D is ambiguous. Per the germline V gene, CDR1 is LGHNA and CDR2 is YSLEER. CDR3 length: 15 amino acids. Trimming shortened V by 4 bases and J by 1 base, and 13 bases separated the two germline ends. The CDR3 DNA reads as TGCGCCAGCAGCCTTCAGGAAAGACAGAACACTGAAGCTTTCTTT. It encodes CASSLQERQNTEAFF.

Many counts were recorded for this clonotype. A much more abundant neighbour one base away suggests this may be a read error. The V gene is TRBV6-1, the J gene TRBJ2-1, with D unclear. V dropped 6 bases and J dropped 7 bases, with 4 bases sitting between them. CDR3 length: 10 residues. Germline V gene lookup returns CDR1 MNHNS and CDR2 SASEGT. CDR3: CASRVNEQFF. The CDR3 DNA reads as TGTGCCAGCAGGGTTAATGAGCAGTTCTTC.

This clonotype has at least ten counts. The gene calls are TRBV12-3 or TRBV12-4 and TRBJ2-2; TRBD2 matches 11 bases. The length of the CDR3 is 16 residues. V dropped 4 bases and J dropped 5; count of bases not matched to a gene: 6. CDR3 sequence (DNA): TGTGCCAGCAGTTCCGGGCTAGCGGGAGGAACCGGGGAGCTGTTTTTT. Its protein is CASSSGLAGGTGELFF.

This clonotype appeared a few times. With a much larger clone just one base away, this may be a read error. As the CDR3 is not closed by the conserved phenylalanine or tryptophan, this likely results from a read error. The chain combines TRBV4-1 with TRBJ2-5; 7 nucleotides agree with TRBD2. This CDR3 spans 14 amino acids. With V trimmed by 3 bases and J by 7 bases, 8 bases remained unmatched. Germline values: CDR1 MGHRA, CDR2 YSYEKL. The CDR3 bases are TGCGCCAGCAGCCAGCCAACCCAGCGGGGGACCCAGTACCTC. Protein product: CASSQPTQRGTQYL.

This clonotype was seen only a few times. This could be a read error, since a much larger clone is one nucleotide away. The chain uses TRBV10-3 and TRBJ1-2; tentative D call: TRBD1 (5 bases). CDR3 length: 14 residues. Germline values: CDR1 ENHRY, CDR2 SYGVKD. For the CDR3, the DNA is TGTGCCATCAGTGAGGGGGACGGAGTCTATGGCCACACCTTC. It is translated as CAISEGDGVYGHTF.

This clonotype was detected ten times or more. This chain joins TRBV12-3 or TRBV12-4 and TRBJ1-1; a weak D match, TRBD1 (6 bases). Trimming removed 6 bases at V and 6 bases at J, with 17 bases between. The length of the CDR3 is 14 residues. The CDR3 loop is CASRTGHGSAEAFF. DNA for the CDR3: TGTGCCAGCAGGACGGGACACGGGTCCGCTGAAGCTTTCTTT.

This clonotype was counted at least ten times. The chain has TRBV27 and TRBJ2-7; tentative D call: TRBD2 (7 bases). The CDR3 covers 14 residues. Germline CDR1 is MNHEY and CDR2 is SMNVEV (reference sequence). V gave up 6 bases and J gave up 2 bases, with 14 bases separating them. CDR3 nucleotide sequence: TGTGCCAGCAGGGGGGCGGGAGAGACCTACGAGCAGTACTTC. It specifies CASRGAGETYEQYF.

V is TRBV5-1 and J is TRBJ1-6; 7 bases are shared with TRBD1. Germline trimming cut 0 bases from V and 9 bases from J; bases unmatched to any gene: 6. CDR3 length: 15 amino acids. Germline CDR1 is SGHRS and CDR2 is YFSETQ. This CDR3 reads CASSLDTGVGSPLHF. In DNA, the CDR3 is TGCGCCAGCAGCTTGGACACAGGGGTTGGTTCACCCCTCCACTTT.

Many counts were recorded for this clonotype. CDR3 nucleotide sequence: TGTGCCAGCAGCCCGGGGGACAATAGCAATCAGCCCCAGCATTTT. Translation: CASSPGDNSNQPQHF. The chain couples TRBV9 to TRBJ1-5, with a weak D call TRBD1 (6 bases). V was cut by 4 bases and J by 0 bases, with 11 bases left in between. This CDR3 is built from 15 residues. Germline values: CDR1 SGDLS, CDR2 YYNGEE.

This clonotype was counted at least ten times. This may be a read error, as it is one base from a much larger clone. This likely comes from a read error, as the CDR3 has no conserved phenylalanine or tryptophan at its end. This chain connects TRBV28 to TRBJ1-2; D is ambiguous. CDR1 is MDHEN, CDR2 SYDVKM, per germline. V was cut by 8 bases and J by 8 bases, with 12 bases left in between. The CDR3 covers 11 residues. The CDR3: CASGTSWGYTL. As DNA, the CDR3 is TGTGCCAGCGGCACCTCTTGGGGCTACACCCTC.

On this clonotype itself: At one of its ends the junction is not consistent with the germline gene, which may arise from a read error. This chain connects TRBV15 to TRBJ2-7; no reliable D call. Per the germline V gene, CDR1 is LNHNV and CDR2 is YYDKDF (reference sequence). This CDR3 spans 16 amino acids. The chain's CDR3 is CAASSQAHSDSYEQYF. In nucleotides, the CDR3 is TGTGCCGCCAGCAGCCAGGCCCACTCCGACTCCTACGAGCAGTACTTC.

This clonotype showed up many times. CDR3 sequence: CASSELIRWKGQYF. The DNA for the CDR3 is TGCGCCAGCAGTGAATTAATAAGATGGAAAGGGCAGTACTTC. J is TRBJ2-7 and V is TRBV10-2; D is unresolved. There are 14 residues in the CDR3. The ends were cut back, 3 bases at V and 9 bases at J, with 18 bases in the middle. Germline-derived CDR1 and CDR2 are WSHSY and SAAADI.

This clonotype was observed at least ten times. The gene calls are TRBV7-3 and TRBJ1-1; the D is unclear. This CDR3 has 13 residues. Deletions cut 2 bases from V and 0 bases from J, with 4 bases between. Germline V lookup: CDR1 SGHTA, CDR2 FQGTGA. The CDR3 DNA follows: TGTGCCAGCAGCTTAGACATGAACACTGAAGCTTTCTTT. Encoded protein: CASSLDMNTEAFF.

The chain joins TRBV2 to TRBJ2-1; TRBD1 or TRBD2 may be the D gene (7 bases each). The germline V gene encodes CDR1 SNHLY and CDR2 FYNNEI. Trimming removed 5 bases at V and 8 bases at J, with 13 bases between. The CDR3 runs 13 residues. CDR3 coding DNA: TGTGCCAGCAGTACCAGGGGGGGCGATGAGCAGTTCTTC. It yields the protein CASSTRGGDEQFF.

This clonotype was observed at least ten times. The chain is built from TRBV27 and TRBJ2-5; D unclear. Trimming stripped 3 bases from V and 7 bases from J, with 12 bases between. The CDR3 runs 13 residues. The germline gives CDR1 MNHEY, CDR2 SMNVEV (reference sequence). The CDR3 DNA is TGTGCCAGCAGTTTTGTAGGCGCAGGGACCCAGTACTTC. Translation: CASSFVGAGTQYF.

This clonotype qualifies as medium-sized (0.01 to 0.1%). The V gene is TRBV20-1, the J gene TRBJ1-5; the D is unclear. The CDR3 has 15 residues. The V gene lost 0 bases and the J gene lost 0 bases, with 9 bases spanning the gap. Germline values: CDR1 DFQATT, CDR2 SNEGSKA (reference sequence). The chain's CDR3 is CSARDLRNSNQPQHF. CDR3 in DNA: TGCAGTGCTAGAGATTTGCGTAATAGCAATCAGCCCCAGCATTTT.